This T cell receptor beta chain was sequenced during a study of neurological immune-mediated disorders. Study context: For the 35 or so multiple sclerosis patients, the disease was relapsing-remitting in around 31 and secondary progressive in 3.

The cDNA was produced through 5'RACE with 10-nucleotide random UMIs. TCRdb itself ran the 5' RACE reads through MiXCR, one entry per CDR3 protein. The sample shows 50,000 or so distinct CDR3 sequences, around 4% of them seen only once. The CDR3 consists of 16 residues. The V and J ends lost 2 bases and 0 bases, in that order; junction bases with no gene match: 4. Germline CDR1 reads DFQATT; CDR2 reads SNEGSKA (reference sequence). The receptor's source is a man aged 55 to 70 with multiple sclerosis. The sample comprised PBMCs. The chain is built from TRBV20-1 and TRBJ1-2; 12 bases match TRBD1. The CDR3 DNA follows: TGCAGTGCTAGATGGGACAGGGGGCCCACTAACTATGGCTACACCTTC. This codes for CSARWDRGPTNYGYTF.